Listed below are T cell receptor beta chains from one sample, sequenced in a study of naive and memory T cell subsets. One entry per CDR3 protein results from TCRdb running MiXCR on the 5' RACE reads. The table lists 56,000 or so distinct CDR3 sequences, more than 7.5% of them singletons, with just over 9.5% in the top ten. All receptors derive from a female donor in good health. The conserved cysteine and the conserved F or W are not part of the CDR3 here. The order of the fields is V gene, J gene, CDR3 protein.

>TRBV6-2/TRBV6-3|TRBJ1-2
ASSYGGLLYGYT
>TRBV9|TRBJ2-3
ASSVESVPTDTQY
>TRBV20-1|TRBJ2-3
SASNFTDTQY
>TRBV25-1|TRBJ1-2
ASSDKNEKGIGYGYT
>TRBV6-6|TRBJ1-1
ASSYPSASEAF
>TRBV10-3|TRBJ2-7
AISGLVGEQY
>TRBV7-2|TRBJ2-4
ASSLGVAKNIQY
>TRBV13|TRBJ2-7
ASSLVGLAGGGDEQY
>TRBV19|TRBJ2-6
ASSMGWSPGANVLT
>TRBV29-1|TRBJ1-1
SVVGLRTNTEAF
>TRBV20-1|TRBJ1-2
SVNPGSRSGGYT
>TRBV12-3/TRBV12-4|TRBJ1-5
ASTYWGRSNQPQH
>TRBV6-1|TRBJ1-2
ASTRDRGVYGYT
>TRBV12-5|TRBJ2-5
ASAEQGRIETQY
>TRBV29-1|TRBJ2-2
SVTGGVTGELF
>TRBV14|TRBJ1-2
ASSQATAYGYT
>TRBV20-1|TRBJ1-5
SAPSVLGSNQPQH
>TRBV30|TRBJ2-3
AWSADLADTQY
>TRBV7-2|TRBJ2-2
ASTSPDGQGGELF
>TRBV29-1|TRBJ1-2
SASPRGSGYT
>TRBV7-2|TRBJ2-3
ASSFIDTQY
>TRBV29-1|TRBJ1-1
SVETVGTEAF
>TRBV6-5|TRBJ1-5
ASSRQYNQPQH
>TRBV5-1|TRBJ2-7
ASSLDRGGGGQY
>TRBV21-1|TRBJ2-4
ASSRTDEAKNIQY
>TRBV7-8|TRBJ1-5
ASSPRTLGSNQPQH
>TRBV6-2/TRBV6-3|TRBJ2-3
ASSYSFRGPSTDTQY
>TRBV6-5|TRBJ2-1
ASSPAGGGANEQF
>TRBV5-1|TRBJ2-1
ASSLVPGGNEQF
>TRBV11-2|TRBJ2-1
ASSLVRSSYNEQF
>TRBV27|TRBJ1-1
ASGTTGGGTEAF
>TRBV7-3|TRBJ2-1
ASSLSPTGGKYNEQF
>TRBV15|TRBJ1-2
ATSRAQGERYGYT